This section outlines one T cell receptor (beta chain) sequence together with its context. The antigen is undetermined. This CDR3 region has 14 residues. V was trimmed by 2 bases and J by 6 bases, leaving 14 bases between them. CDR1 and CDR2 from the germline V gene are SGHRS and YFSETQ. The data were obtained in a study of Graves' ophthalmopathy and Graves' hyperthyroidism. Study-wide points: Between ophthalmopathy and stable hyperthyroidism, a 13-signature model drew a separation with 87.88% sensitivity and just under 83% specificity. The study's model predicted ophthalmopathy progression at over 55% sensitivity and about 72% specificity.

Sampling 10 ml of fresh peripheral blood provided the PBMCs. Researchers took RNA transcripts and amplified TCR beta CDR3 regions from them. Investigators did first-round RT-PCR with HTBI primers, then second-round multiplex PCR. TCRdb independently ran MiXCR on the multiplex PCR reads; one entry per CDR3 protein. This sample has 400,000 or so distinct CDR3 sequences, with 15% found just once. The receptor was isolated from a woman under 30 with stable Graves' hyperthyroidism. The chain couples TRBV5-1 to TRBJ1-2; D remains unclear. Sequenced input: peripheral blood. The DNA of the CDR3 is TGCGCCAGCAGCTTAACCGGGTCCCCGGATGGCTACACCTTC. The encoded protein is CASSLTGSPDGYTF.